The T cell receptor (beta chain) under discussion was sequenced for a study of CXCR3-negative and CXCR3-positive naive CD8 T cells (dated by TCRdb to about 2019). Background for the entire study: In total, around 140 million TRB reads were obtained, or roughly 1.5 +/- 0.3 million reads per library. Diversity and physicochemical repertoire analyses were performed on 11 donors pooled from two independent experiments. TRBV-TRBJ cluster analysis included naive subsets from 5 donors and memory cells from 3 donors.

On the study overall, not on this receptor specifically: Because surface CD5, which has been linked to self-reactivity in mice, was comparable between naive subsets, TCR interaction strength was also inferred from TRB CDR3 physicochemical properties. Both naive subsets had comparably high repertoire diversity, while memory CD8+ T cells had much lower repertoire diversity. Compared with CXCR3-negative naive cells, CXCR3-positive naive cells had TRB CDR3s with higher hydrophobicity (lower Kidera factor 4), lower energy, and higher strength and volume indices. Similar TRBV-TRBJ usage was shown by naive CXCR3-negative and CXCR3-positive cells from the same donor, whereas distinct patterns were shown by memory cells. CXCR3 expression partially decreased after cryopreservation, so most assays used freshly isolated PBMCs.

With regard to this clonotype: Its antigen is unknown.

Sequencing used a NextSeq 550. The Human TCR Profiling Kit (MiLaboratory) was used to prepare UMI-labeled 5' RACE TRB cDNA libraries. The full amount of extracted RNA was used for cDNA synthesis, and the full amount of resulting cDNA was used for PCR amplification. Libraries were prepared in parallel using an identical number of PCR cycles. As for the authors' bioinformatics: MIGEC and MiXCR extracted about 50,000 +/- 9,200 unique UMI-labeled TRB cDNA molecules per library, requiring at least two reads per UMI. Each library averaged about 40,000 +/- 10,000 functional in-frame TRB CDR3 nucleotide clonotypes without stop codons. Diversity metrics, including normalized Shannon-Wiener and Chao1, were computed in VDJtools after downsampling to 5000 UMI-labeled TRB molecules per sample. Clonotype-size-weighted physicochemical properties of the central five CDR3 residues (interaction energy, strength, volume and Kidera factor 4) were computed in VDJtools. After the reads were reprocessed by TCRdb, one entry was made per CDR3 protein sequence, with no DNA. For this entry, the V and J calls and clone size follow TCRdb and not the study's own pipeline. The table of this sample itemizes approximately 65,000 distinct CDR3 sequences. In total, the top ten clones hold approximately 0.71% of the sample.

For every CD8+ T cell subset, 300,000 cells were flow-sorted straight into RLT lysis buffer, and each subset was sorted in triplicate. To exclude memory contaminants, naive CD8+ T cells were stringently defined as CD45RO-CCR7+CD27+CD95-. Using standard density gradient centrifugation, peripheral blood mononuclear cells were isolated from buffy coats. A FACSAria III was used to flow-sort naive CXCR3-negative and CXCR3-positive CD8+ T cells. Total RNA was extracted from sorted cells using an RNeasy Mini Kit. The germline V gene supplies CDR1 SGHVS and CDR2 FNYEAQ. Inclusive of the bounding cysteine and phenylalanine, the CDR3 is 13 residues long. The DNA sequence is not available.

This chain is built from TRBV7-6 and TRBJ1-2. Sequenced sample: naive CXCR3+ CD8+ T cells from blood. Sample cell subset or site, as interpreted from the label and publication: CD45RO-CCR7+CD27+CD95- naive CD8+ T cells expressing CXCR3 (TNR3+). The sequence was collected from a human donor in good health. Some clones in this sample may be carry-over from other donors' samples. The CDR3 region: CASSRDGFYGYTF.